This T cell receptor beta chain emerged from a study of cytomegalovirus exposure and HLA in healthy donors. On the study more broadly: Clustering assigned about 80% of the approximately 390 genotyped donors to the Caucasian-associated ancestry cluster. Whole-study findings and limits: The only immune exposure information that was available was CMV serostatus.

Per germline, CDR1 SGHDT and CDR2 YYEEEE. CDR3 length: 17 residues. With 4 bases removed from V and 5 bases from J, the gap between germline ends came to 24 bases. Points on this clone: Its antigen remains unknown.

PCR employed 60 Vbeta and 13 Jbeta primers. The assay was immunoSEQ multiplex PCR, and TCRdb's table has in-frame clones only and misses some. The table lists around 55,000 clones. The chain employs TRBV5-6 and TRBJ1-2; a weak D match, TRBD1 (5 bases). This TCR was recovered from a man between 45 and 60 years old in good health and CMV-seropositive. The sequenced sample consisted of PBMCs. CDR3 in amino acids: CASSVDRGNRQPYGYTF. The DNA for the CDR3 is TGTGCCAGCAGCGTGGATCGGGGGAACAGACAACCTTATGGCTACACCTTC.